The entry below gives a single TCR beta chain sequence along with its context. Its antigen remains unidentified. CDR3 size: 15 residues. The germline V gene has CDR1 MNHEY and CDR2 SMNVEV (reference sequence). The V end lost 1 base, the J end lost 7 bases, and 14 bases lay between the germline ends. The sample is drawn from a study of T cell responses to AZD1222 COVID-19 vaccine. Study-wide findings and caveats: Recipients of two AZD1222 doses showed rising Spike-specific TCR breadth and depth. Donors skewed white British and female; clonal diversity was possibly underestimated.

The table came from immunoSEQ multiplex PCR; TCRdb's copy has only in-frame clones and leaves some out. The table has about 150,000 clones, around 89% seen once; the top ten hold roughly 3.5%. The starting material was peripheral blood, obtained on day 0 of MenACWY control vaccination. The TCR sequence derives from an adult in good health. The rearrangement joins TRBV27 to TRBJ1-5; D is unresolved. CDR3 sequence: CASSLYPGERQPQHF. CDR3 sequence (DNA): TGTGCCAGCAGTTTATACCCCGGGGAGAGACAGCCCCAGCATTTT.